Listed here are 9 T cell receptor beta chains from one sample, sequenced in a study of tissue T cells after allogeneic stem cell transplantation. The time point denotes: mouse harvest day 7 after allogeneic transplant. The graft held 10^6 splenic CD5+ T cells and 10^7 T-cell-depleted bone marrow cells. This table comes from immunoSEQ multiplex PCR, and its TCRdb copy is limited to in-frame clones, with some not included. Of more than 10,000 clones listed, less than 45% were seen once; the top ten hold roughly 2%. Sequencing was performed on skin. The receptor set was obtained from a female BALB/c mouse given C57BL/6 T cells with graft-versus-host disease after an allogeneic hematopoietic cell transplant.

This clone is medium-sized within its sample. Any gene name here is a mouse gene name. The read ends 1 residue before the CDR3 terminus; that terminus is restored from the germline J gene. The V and J genes are TRBV26 and TRBJ2-7; perhaps TRBD2 as D (5 bases). This CDR3 has 13 amino acids. Trimming left V 3 bases short and J 3 bases short, with 9 bases between. Germline V lookup: CDR1 KGHPV, CDR2 FQNQEV (reference sequence). The CDR3 is CASSLRTYYEQYF. The DNA read from the CDR3 is TGTGCCAGCAGTCTAAGGACTTACTATGAACAGTAC.

Only a few counts were recorded for this clone. Any gene name here is a mouse gene name. The read ends 1 residue early relative to the CDR3; the germline J gene fills the gap. This chain uses TRBV26 with TRBJ1-3, with no clear D. The CDR3 has 14 residues. Trimming took 3 bases from V and 0 from J, leaving 6 bases between them. Germline lookup yields CDR1 KGHPV and CDR2 FQNQEV (reference sequence). The CDR3: CASSLMGSGNTLYF. Partial CDR3 DNA: TGTGCCAGCAGTCTCATGGGTTCTGGAAATACGCTCTAT.

With regard to this clone: Mouse germline and gene names are used. The missing CDR3 end, 1 residue past where the read stops, is filled in from the germline J gene. The chain links TRBV3 to TRBJ2-5; 9 bases match TRBD2. The CDR3 runs to 13 residues. Per germline, CDR1 SNHLY and CDR2 FYNGKV (reference sequence). With V trimmed by 5 bases and J by 3 bases, 0 bases remained unmatched. Partial CDR3 DNA: TGTGCCAGCAGCGGACTGGGGCAAGACACCCAGTAC. Its translation: CASSGLGQDTQY. The full CDR3 sequence reads CASSGLGQDTQYF. Full variable domain (remainder filled in from reference TRBV3 and TRBJ2-5): GPKVLQIPSHQIIDMGQMVTLNCDPVSNHLYFYWYKQILGQQMEFLVNFYNGKVMEKSKLFKDQFSVERPDGSYFTLKIQPTALEDSAVYFCASSGLGQDTQYFGPGTRLLVL.

This clone was seen more than once but under ten times. Any gene name here is a mouse gene name. The CDR3 end falls 1 residue outside the read, so it is completed with the germline J gene. The chain carries TRBV12-1 and TRBJ2-1; 9 bases agree with TRBD2. Germline-derived CDR1 and CDR2 are SGHSN and HYEKVE. The CDR3 runs to 15 residues. V was pared by 1 base and J by 3 bases, with 3 bases of the junction left unmatched. CDR3 bases read: TGTGCCAGCTCTCTTTCTGGGGGGGGCTATGCTGAGCAGTTC. Encoded protein: CASSLSGGGYAEQF. The CDR3 in full is CASSLSGGGYAEQFF.

This clone was picked up a small number of times. Gene names refer to mouse genes. The CDR3 end is not reached by the read, which stops 1 residue before it; the germline J gene fills it in. The J gene is TRBJ2-2, the V gene TRBV19; 10 bases are shared with TRBD2. The CDR3 totals 16 residues. J was trimmed by 0 bases and V by 9 bases; bases with no gene match: 8. Germline V CDR1 and CDR2: FNHDT, SITEND (reference sequence). The sequenced CDR3 bases are TGTGCCACGACTGGGGGGCCCTCTGCAAACACCGGGCAGCTCTAC. Translating gives CATTGGPSANTGQLY. The whole CDR3 sequence reads CATTGGPSANTGQLYF.

By share of the sample, this clone is medium-sized (0.01 to 0.1%). Genes here carry mouse names. From the germline J gene comes the end of the CDR3, since the read stops 1 residue before it. The gene calls are TRBV5 and TRBJ2-5, with D possibly being TRBD2 (6 bases). CDR1 is LGHNA, CDR2 YNLKQL, per germline (reference sequence). Between the trimmed V and J ends, which lost 0 bases and 4 bases, there was a span of 8 bases. The CDR3 length is 14 residues. The CDR3: CASSQDGGEDTQYF. CDR3 DNA (partial): TGTGCCAGCAGCCAAGATGGGGGAGAAGACACCCAGTAC.

A word on this clone: Any gene name here is a mouse gene name. The read falls 1 residue short of the CDR3 end, and the missing part is taken from the germline J gene. This chain links TRBV13-3 with TRBJ1-4, with D possibly matching TRBD1 (6 bases). The length of the CDR3 is 16 residues. Germline CDR1 reads NNHDY; CDR2 reads SYVADS. Between the trimmed V and J ends, which lost 0 bases and 0 bases, there was a span of 9 bases. This chain's CDR3 is CASSDARGISNERLFF. CDR3 bases read: TGTGCCAGCAGTGATGCCAGGGGTATTTCCAACGAAAGATTATTT.

A note on this clone: The gene names here belong to mouse. The read comes to an end 1 residue before the CDR3 does, leaving the germline J gene to fill in the end. The chain links TRBV17 to TRBJ1-1, with a tentative D call TRBD1 (5 bases). CDR3 length: 13 amino acids. Germline-derived CDR1 and CDR2 are MNHDT and YYDKIL. The V and J ends lost 0 bases and 10 bases respectively, with 12 bases between them. CDR3 DNA, as far as it was read: TGTGCTAGCAGTAGAGATGCGGGTAGGGGAGTCTTC. Translated, it gives CASSRDAGRGVF. The full-length CDR3 reads as CASSRDAGRGVFF.

This clone was observed a handful of times. The listed genes are named as in mouse. The read ends 1 residue before the CDR3 terminus; that terminus is restored from the germline J gene. This sequence joins TRBV20 and TRBJ2-7, with 11 bases lining up with TRBD1. This CDR3 is built from 14 residues. CDR1 and CDR2 (germline): GFQATS, STVNSAI. Trimming removed 3 bases from V and 7 bases from J; junction bases left unmatched: 8. The CDR3 reads CGAREGQGVGEQYF. CDR3 bases read: TGTGGTGCTAGAGAGGGACAGGGGGTCGGGGAACAGTAC.